A single T cell receptor (beta chain) is shown here with its context. What it binds is not known. Original analysis: Filtering was not the same, since immunoSEQ gave junction-only sequences without quality scores. Profiled with immunoSEQ multiplex PCR; TCRdb holds only in-frame clones, not every one. That table gives V, J and clone size, and the DNA gave D and trimming. Found here are some 1,400,000 clones, roughly 96% of them singletons; the top ten hold approximately 1.1%. This sample is part of a study of shared clonotypes between healthy human individuals. Findings of the study overall: Rarefaction exposed incomplete sorted-subset sequencing despite large depth.

Germline V gene lookup returns CDR1 SGHAT and CDR2 FQNNGV. The V and J ends lost 0 bases and 0 bases respectively, with 9 bases between them. The CDR3 sequence is 15 residues long. The TCR sequence derives from a man aged 30-40 years in good health. Material for sequencing was naive CD4+ T cells sorted from blood. Stated subset: CD45RA+ positively selected. The chain combines TRBV11-2 with TRBJ2-7, with D tentatively TRBD2 (5 bases). The CDR3 loop reads CASSLERALSYEQYF. The DNA for the CDR3 is TGTGCCAGCAGCTTAGAGCGGGCGCTCTCCTACGAGCAGTACTTC.